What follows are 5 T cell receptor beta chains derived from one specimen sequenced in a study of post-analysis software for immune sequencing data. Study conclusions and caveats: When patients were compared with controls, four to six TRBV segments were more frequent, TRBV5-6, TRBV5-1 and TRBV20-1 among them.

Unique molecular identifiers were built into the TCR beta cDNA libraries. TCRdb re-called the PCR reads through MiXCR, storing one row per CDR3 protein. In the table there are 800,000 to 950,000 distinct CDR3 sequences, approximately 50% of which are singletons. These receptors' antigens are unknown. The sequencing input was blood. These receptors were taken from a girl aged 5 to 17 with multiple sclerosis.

Here the CDR3 reads CASSKEEREGQDQYF. The CDR3 coding sequence is TGTGCCAGCAGCAAAGAAGAGCGGGAGGGCCAAGACCAGTACTTC. The J gene is TRBJ2-5, the V gene TRBV21-1; the tabulated D call, TRBD2, remains unverified against the DNA. TRBV21-1 constitutes a pseudogene. CDR3 length equals 15 residues.

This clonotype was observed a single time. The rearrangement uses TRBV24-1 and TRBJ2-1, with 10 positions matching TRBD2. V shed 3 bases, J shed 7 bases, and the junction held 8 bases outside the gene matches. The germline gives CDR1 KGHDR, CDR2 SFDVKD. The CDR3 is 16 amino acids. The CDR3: CATSDPRGLASNEQFF. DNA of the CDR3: TGTGCCACCAGTGATCCCCGGGGACTAGCGTCTAATGAGCAGTTCTTC.

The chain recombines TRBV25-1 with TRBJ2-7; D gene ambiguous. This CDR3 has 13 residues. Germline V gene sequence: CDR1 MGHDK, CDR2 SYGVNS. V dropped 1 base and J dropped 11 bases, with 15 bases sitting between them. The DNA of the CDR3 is TGTGCCAGCAGTGAATTTGACTCGCCAGAAGAGTACTTC. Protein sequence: CASSEFDSPEEYF.

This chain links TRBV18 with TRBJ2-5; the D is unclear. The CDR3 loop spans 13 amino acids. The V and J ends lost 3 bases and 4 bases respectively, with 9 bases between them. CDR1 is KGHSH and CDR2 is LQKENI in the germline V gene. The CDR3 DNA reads TGTGCCAGCTCACCCCTCGGGCTAGAGACCCAGTACTTC. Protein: CASSPLGLETQYF.

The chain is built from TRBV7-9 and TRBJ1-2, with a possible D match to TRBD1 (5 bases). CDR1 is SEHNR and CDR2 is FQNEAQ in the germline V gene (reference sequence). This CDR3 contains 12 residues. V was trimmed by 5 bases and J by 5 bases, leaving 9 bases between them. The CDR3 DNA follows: TGTGCCAGCAGCCTCCGACAGTATGGCTACACCTTC. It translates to CASSLRQYGYTF.